Listed below are T cell receptor beta chains from one sample, sequenced in a study of radiation and T cells in renal cell carcinoma. The protocol was immunoSEQ multiplex PCR, while the TCRdb copy is restricted to in-frame clones and leaves out a portion. Of 120,000 to 150,000 clones listed, 86% are singletons. The sample in question was blood, obtained from a patient whose treatment included radiotherapy and nephrectomy. The receptors come from a woman aged 50 to 60 with renal cell carcinoma. The CDR3 runs from the conserved cysteine through the conserved F or W. The D gene is left open where the match is weak. Some rows have no size entry. The others give once, few or many, or a class for an expanded clone.

CASSASTGYEQYF,TGTGCCAGCAGCGCGTCGACAGGTTACGAGCAGTACTTC,TRBV16,TRBJ2-7,-,-
CASSKTVGVETQYF,TGCGCCAGCAGCAAAACCGTAGGGGTAGAGACCCAGTACTTC,TRBV5-1,TRBJ2-5,-,-
CASSLYGTGTYNEQFF,TGTGCCAGCAGTTTGTACGGGACAGGGACCTACAATGAGCAGTTCTTC,TRBV6-5,TRBJ2-1,TRBD1,-
CASSSEDRGRRAGELFF,TGTGCCAGCAGCAGCGAGGACAGGGGGCGCCGGGCCGGGGAGCTGTTTTTT,TRBV4-2,TRBJ2-2,TRBD1,-
CASSLGGSGGARYNEQFF,TGTGCCAGCAGCTTAGGAGGTAGCGGGGGGGCGAGATACAATGAGCAGTTCTTC,TRBV11-3,TRBJ2-1,TRBD2,-
CASSSGGRSGGTQYF,TGCGCCAGCAGCTCGGGTGGCCGCAGCGGGGGTACGCAGTATTTT,TRBV5-1,TRBJ2-3,TRBD2,-
CASSPSTGDSNQPQHF,TGTGCCAGCTCACCGTCGACAGGAGATAGCAATCAGCCCCAGCATTTT,TRBV18,TRBJ1-5,-,few
CASTYRGTGDYGYTF,TGTGCCAGCACTTACAGGGGGACAGGGGACTATGGCTACACCTTC,TRBV6-5,TRBJ1-2,TRBD1,-
CASTPGRLNEQFF,TGTGCCAGCACCCCGGGTCGCCTTAATGAGCAGTTCTTC,TRBV6-5,TRBJ2-1,-,once
CASSFRGTQGETQYF,TGTGCCAGCAGCTTTAGGGGGACTCAAGGAGAGACCCAGTACTTC,TRBV7-3,TRBJ2-5,-,-
CATRTDPNEKLFF,TGTGCCACCAGGACCGACCCTAATGAAAAACTGTTTTTT,TRBV5-4,TRBJ1-4,-,-
CAISVSNYGYTF,TGTGCCATCAGTGTCAGCAACTATGGCTACACCTTC,TRBV10-3,TRBJ1-2,-,-
CASSKGQSSGNTIYF,TGCGCCAGCAGCAAAGGACAGAGCTCTGGAAACACCATATATTTT,TRBV4-3,TRBJ1-3,-,-
CASSITGTGLEKLFF,TGTGCCAGCAGCATTACCGGGACAGGCCTGGAAAAACTGTTTTTT,TRBV9,TRBJ1-4,TRBD1,once
CASSSPEGPETQYF,TGCGCCAGCAGCTCCCCGGAGGGCCCGGAGACCCAGTACTTC,TRBV5-1,TRBJ2-5,-,-
CAISAEGNQPQHF,TGTGCCATCAGTGCAGAGGGCAACCAGCCCCAGCATTTT,TRBV10-3,TRBJ1-5,-,-
CASSLGSLTDTQYF,TGTGCCAGCAGTCTTGGGTCCCTCACAGATACGCAGTATTTT,TRBV2,TRBJ2-3,-,-
CASSVGSEANYGYTF,TGTGCCAGCAGCGTAGGGTCCGAAGCTAACTATGGCTACACCTTC,TRBV9,TRBJ1-2,-,-
CATSSWTGGNQPQHF,TGTGCCACTTCCAGTTGGACAGGGGGTAATCAGCCCCAGCATTTT,TRBV19,TRBJ1-5,TRBD1,-
CASSVGLAGNEQFF,TGTGCCAGCTCAGTGGGACTAGCGGGGAATGAGCAGTTCTTC,TRBV7-6,TRBJ2-1,TRBD2,-
CASSQGQGEYNEQFF,TGTGCCAGCAGCCAAGGACAGGGGGAGTACAATGAGCAGTTCTTC,TRBV7-9,TRBJ2-1,TRBD1,-
CASSFGTQDTEAFF,TGCGCCAGCAGCTTTGGGACGCAGGACACTGAAGCTTTCTTT,TRBV5-1,TRBJ1-1,-,-
CASSPAPENEQFF,TGCGCCAGCAGCCCGGCGCCTGAGAATGAGCAGTTCTTC,TRBV5-1,TRBJ2-1,-,once
CASSPPQGVINGYTF,TGTGCCAGCAGTCCACCACAGGGGGTGATTAATGGCTACACCTTC,TRBV6-5,TRBJ1-2,TRBD1,-
CASSQDLDSHNEQFF,TGCGCCAGCAGCCAAGATCTGGATAGTCACAATGAGCAGTTCTTC,TRBV4-3,TRBJ2-1,-,-
CASRAWGEKQDEQYF,TGTGCCAGCAGGGCTTGGGGGGAAAAGCAGGACGAGCAGTACTTC,TRBV6-5,TRBJ2-7,-,once
CASSVKSYGYTF,TGTGCCAGTAGCGTCAAGTCCTATGGCTACACCTTC,TRBV19,TRBJ1-2,-,-
CASTSGDRASYEQYF,TGTGCCAGTACGTCTGGGGACAGAGCTTCCTACGAGCAGTACTTC,TRBV19,TRBJ2-7,TRBD1,-
CSALSFTEAFF,TGCAGTGCTCTCAGTTTCACTGAAGCTTTCTTT,TRBV20-1,TRBJ1-1,-,-
CASKIGNSPLHF,TGTGCCAGCAAAATCGGTAATTCACCCCTCCACTTT,TRBV25-1,TRBJ1-6,-,few
CASSLGQGTVNTEAFF,TGTGCCAGCAGCCTAGGACAAGGGACGGTGAACACTGAAGCTTTCTTT,TRBV11-2,TRBJ1-1,-,-
CASSFNQNIQYF,TGTGCCAGCAGCTTCAACCAAAACATTCAGTACTTC,TRBV5-4,TRBJ2-4,-,-
CASLPGTLANEKLFF,TGTGCCAGCCTTCCAGGGACTCTGGCTAATGAAAAACTGTTTTTT,TRBV6-1,TRBJ1-4,-,-
CASSVGQGNSPLHF,TGTGCCAGCAGCGTTGGACAGGGTAATTCACCCCTCCACTTT,TRBV9,TRBJ1-6,TRBD1,-
CASSLYDRATNEKLFF,TGTGCCAGCAGCTTGTACGACCGTGCAACTAATGAAAAACTGTTTTTT,TRBV5-6,TRBJ1-4,-,-
CASSLGPVNTEAFF,TGTGCCAGCAGCTTAGGTCCAGTAAACACTGAAGCTTTCTTT,TRBV11-2,TRBJ1-1,-,-
CASSSGQGARGEQFF,TGCGCCAGCAGCTCAGGACAGGGGGCGCGCGGTGAGCAGTTCTTC,TRBV5-1,TRBJ2-1,TRBD1,once
CAWSPLGGGETQYF,TGTGCCTGGAGTCCTCTAGGGGGGGGAGAGACCCAGTACTTC,TRBV30,TRBJ2-5,-,-
CASSLDGSSEQYF,TGTGCCAGCAGCTTAGATGGTTCTAGCGAGCAGTACTTC,TRBV11-3,TRBJ2-7,-,-
CASSFDTEAFF,TGTGCCAGCAGTTTTGACACTGAAGCTTTCTTT,TRBV6-1,TRBJ1-1,-,-
CASSESGVTEAFF,TGTGCCAGCTCTGAGTCGGGGGTCACTGAAGCTTTCTTT,TRBV5-5,TRBJ1-1,-,-
CASSVGVGEGGPLHF,TGTGCCAGCAGCGTAGGTGTCGGTGAAGGGGGACCCCTCCACTTT,TRBV9,TRBJ1-6,-,-
CASSPPGVSYNEQFF,TGTGCCAGCTCACCACCGGGGGTCTCCTACAATGAGCAGTTCTTC,TRBV18,TRBJ2-1,-,-
CASSRQQGNTEAFF,TGTGCCAGCAGCCGCCAGCAGGGGAACACTGAAGCTTTCTTT,TRBV11-2,TRBJ1-1,-,-
CASSLWGASNQPQHF,TGTGCCAGCAGTTTGTGGGGGGCGAGCAATCAGCCCCAGCATTTT,TRBV6-6,TRBJ1-5,-,-
CASSPQGSRGAKNIQYF,TGTGCCAGCAGCCCCCAGGGCAGCCGCGGGGCCAAAAACATTCAGTACTTC,TRBV7-9,TRBJ2-4,-,-
CASSLGQGYTYEQYF,TGTGCCAGCAGCCTAGGACAGGGGTATACCTACGAGCAGTACTTC,TRBV5-4,TRBJ2-7,TRBD1,-
CASSSLRSNYGYTF,TGTGCCAGCAGCTCCCTGCGCTCGAACTATGGCTACACCTTC,TRBV7-8,TRBJ1-2,-,-
CASNGGLNQPQHF,TGTGCCAGCAATGGGGGCTTGAATCAGCCCCAGCATTTT,TRBV2,TRBJ1-5,-,-
CASSAKSGADTQYF,TGTGCCAGCAGCGCAAAGAGCGGTGCAGATACGCAGTATTTT,TRBV9,TRBJ2-3,-,-
CASSSTGLVEEETQYF,TGTGCCAGCAGCTCCACGGGACTAGTGGAAGAGGAGACCCAGTACTTC,TRBV7-8,TRBJ2-5,TRBD2,once
CATSRAGTGGYGYTF,TGTGCCACCAGCAGAGCTGGGACAGGGGGCTATGGCTACACCTTC,TRBV15,TRBJ1-2,TRBD1,-
CASSGRGMRGTEAFF,TGTGCCAGCAGCGGAAGGGGGATGAGGGGCACTGAAGCTTTCTTT,TRBV7-9,TRBJ1-1,-,few
CASSLDGGAKTQYF,TGTGCCAGCAGCTTGGATGGAGGGGCCAAGACCCAGTACTTC,TRBV5-4,TRBJ2-5,-,-
CASSPPPMASGLAGSDTQYF,TGTGCCAGCAGTCCCCCACCCATGGCCTCGGGACTAGCGGGGTCAGATACGCAGTATTTT,TRBV28,TRBJ2-3,TRBD2,-
CASSVERGNQPQHF,TGTGCCAGCAGTGTTGAAAGGGGCAATCAGCCCCAGCATTTT,TRBV2,TRBJ1-5,-,few
CASRESRGDYNSPLHF,TGTGCCAGCAGGGAATCCAGGGGGGATTATAATTCACCCCTCCACTTT,TRBV27,TRBJ1-6,TRBD1,-